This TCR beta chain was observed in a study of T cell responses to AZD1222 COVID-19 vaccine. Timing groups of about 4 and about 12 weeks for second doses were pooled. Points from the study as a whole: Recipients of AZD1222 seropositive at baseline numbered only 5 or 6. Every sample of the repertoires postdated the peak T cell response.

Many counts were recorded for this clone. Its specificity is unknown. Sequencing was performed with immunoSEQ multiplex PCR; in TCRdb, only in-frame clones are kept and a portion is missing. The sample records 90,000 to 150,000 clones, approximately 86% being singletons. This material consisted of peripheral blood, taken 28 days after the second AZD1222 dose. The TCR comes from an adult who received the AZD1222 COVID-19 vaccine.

The DNA of the CDR3 is TGTGCCAGCAGCACCGGCCCACAGGGGGCTGGAGAGCAGTACTTC. This sequence encodes CASSTGPQGAGEQYF. The V call is TRBV5-6, the J call TRBJ2-7; 9 bases align to TRBD1. The CDR3 contains 15 residues. The germline CDR1 and CDR2 sequences are SGHDT and YYEEEE. After removal of 4 bases from V and 7 bases from J, the junction contained 12 bases not matched to a gene.